This entry concerns a single T cell receptor beta chain. Its matching antigen is unknown. These data are taken from a study of beta chain features in type 1 diabetes. Study as a whole: Across all samples, approximately 99 million sorted cells were examined. Study-level results: Shorter TCRB CDR3s, moderately but significantly so, were found in Type 1 diabetes patients in all four CD4+ subsets.

Sequencing targeted expressed TCRB transcripts, as all isolated RNA had been reverse transcribed. Sequencing was performed with immunoSEQ multiplex PCR; in TCRdb, only in-frame clones are kept and a portion is missing. Among over 200,000 clones listed, about a tenth were seen once. The sequence was collected from a young man with type 1 diabetes. Sequencing used naive CD4+ T cells from blood.

The CDR3 sequence is CASSQDAGRNTGELFF. In nucleotides, the CDR3 is TGCGCCAGCAGCCAAGATGCGGGGCGCAACACCGGGGAGCTGTTTTTT. This rearrangement joins TRBV4-3 to TRBJ2-2; D perhaps matches TRBD2 (6 bases). Trimming took 0 bases from V and 2 from J, leaving 10 bases between them. There are 16 residues in the CDR3. Per the germline V gene, CDR1 is LGHNA and CDR2 is YSLEER.